Detailed here is one TCR beta chain. Its cognate antigen is unknown. Sequencing was performed with immunoSEQ multiplex PCR; in TCRdb, only in-frame clones are kept and a portion is missing. The sample holds about 46,000 clones, roughly 90% seen once. Germline V gives CDR1 LGHNA, CDR2 YNFKEQ. Trimming shortened V by 5 bases and J by 6 bases, and 17 bases separated the two germline ends. This CDR3 has 15 amino acids. This record belongs to a study of OX40 agonist ivuxolimab in advanced cancers. At the level of the study: With a range of about 23 to 85, age averaged about 58 years, and 75% to 90% were male. General study points: In the 0.1-3.0 mg/kg groups, partial responders showed among the lowest expansion. The study observed clonal expansion of CD4+ and CD8+ blood T cells by week 6 at 0.1 to 3.0 mg/kg.

Autoimmune disease history or systemic immunosuppression disqualified patients. Material: CD4+ or CD8+ T cells sorted from blood, obtained in a trial of the OX40 agonist ivuxolimab. The sequence was obtained from an adult with an advanced solid tumor such as melanoma, head and neck, liver or kidney cancer. This chain links TRBV4-2 with TRBJ1-5, with D perhaps TRBD1 (5 bases). DNA for the CDR3: TGTGCCAGCAGCACGGGACCTGGGTTGGGTCAGCCCCAGCATTTT. It encodes CASSTGPGLGQPQHF.